This TCR beta chain was recovered during a study of cytomegalovirus exposure and HLA in healthy donors (dated by TCRdb to the late 2010s). For context, the study as a whole: An earlier analysis of roughly 570 of the donors reported approximately 300 Gb of sequence data and approximately 120 million unique TCR beta sequences obtained from about 180 million T cells. Approximately 310 gigabases of sequencing data and roughly 80 million unique TCR sequences made up an early release that covered around 640 HLA-typed donors. Among the roughly 390 genotyped donors, around 81% belonged to the genetic ancestry cluster associated with self-reported Caucasian donors. The study aimed to test whether signatures of past pathogen exposure could be identified by cataloging public T cell receptors. The study profiled the T cell repertoires of 500 to 800 subjects by immunosequencing and related them to cytomegalovirus serostatus. A separate validation cohort of 100 to 150 different subjects was used in addition to the 666-subject first cohort. High-throughput TCR immunosequencing, statistical association of individual TCRs with disease status, and machine learning were combined to predict cytomegalovirus infection status. A later analysis re-analyzed previously published TCR beta repertoires from about 730 donors and added high-resolution HLA genotyping to study TCR occurrence patterns. The later analysis used no new phenotypic data to find candidate immune exposures, relying instead on TCR beta sequences and their occurrence across donors. To decide whether each TCR beta V gene segment behaved as functional or pseudogenic, an earlier analysis of some 570 of the donors relied on high-throughput TCR beta sequencing. Donor age, sex, ethnicity and CMV serostatus were compiled together with the repertoire data. In a later genetic analysis, genome-wide SNP genotypes for about 55% of the roughly 700 donors were used, and that subset was treated as a discovery cohort. Every repertoire in the discovery cohort had been generated on one and the same sequencing platform. HLA typing included class I and class II loci at four-digit resolution. Typing coverage differed by locus: A, B, C, DRB1 and DQB1 were typed in roughly 620-630 donors, DQA1 in 522, DPA1 in 606, and DPB1 in 400 to 490. Because of strong linkage in the cohort, 5 or 6 DR-DQ haplotypes were treated as single units for association and clustering. Across approximately 400 genotyped donors of the cohort, an average of about 240,000 unique TCR beta nucleotide sequences per donor were sequenced, and 15% to 20% of those sequences were non-productive.

The cohort was made up of 666 healthy bone marrow donors. Cohort members were all nominally healthy when sampled, although unrecorded immune exposures were likely present. The donor tested CMV seronegative, placing the donor among the 350 or so seronegative members of the cohort. Every donor gave a peripheral blood sample, and the peripheral blood mononuclear cells from that sample were used for TCR beta sequencing. The Qiagen DNeasy Blood Extraction Kit was used to extract genomic DNA from the blood cell samples. The germline V gene specifies SGHDT as CDR1 and YYEEEE as CDR2. Trimming takes 1 base from V and 8 bases from J, and the germline ends sit 9 bases apart. Counted from cysteine to phenylalanine, this CDR3 has 12 amino acids. The entry retains the CDR3 DNA only, 36 bases that are in frame from base 1. As concerns this clone: The antigen it recognizes is unknown. No qualities accompany the bases; no much larger clone lies one base away.

The method behind the library was the immunoSEQ multiplex PCR assay. A mixture of 60 forward primers for TCR Vbeta segments and 13 reverse primers for TCR Jbeta segments was used in the multiplex PCR. The CDR3 region of rearranged TCR beta genes was amplified from genomic DNA by a multiplex PCR assay. On the Illumina HiSeq System, the amplified TCR beta libraries were sequenced as 87-base-pair reads. Concerning the study's data processing: A later analysis tallied around 82 million unique TCR beta chains across the 600 to 700 repertoires, and about 12 million of those chains were shared by two or more donors. A nearest-neighbor algorithm error-corrected the raw reads and collapsed the reads into unique sequences, merging closely related sequences to remove PCR and sequencing errors. To assign V, D and J gene segments, CDR3 sequences were aligned to IMGT reference sequences. Each retained sequence needed at least a six-nucleotide match to both a V gene segment and a J gene segment. A rearrangement counted as productive if the CDR3 had no stop codons and remained in frame with V and J, and every other rearrangement counted as non-productive. Following IMGT convention, CDR3 was defined as the stretch from the second conserved V-encoded cysteine to the conserved J-encoded phenylalanine. The earlier analysis of some 550 of the donors excluded any sequence lacking an unambiguous match to a single V gene segment. An earlier analysis of several hundred of the donors classified V segments as functional when productive rearrangements were above 56.7% and as segregating when the standard deviation between donors was above 5%. A statistical classification framework was developed to diagnose cytomegalovirus status using the catalog of TCR beta chain sequences. A later analysis assigned V and J genes by comparing TCR nucleotide sequences with IMGT/GENE-DB human TR gene sequences. In a later analysis, CDR3 sequences and most-parsimonious VDJ recombination scenarios were assigned using the TCRdist pipeline. In a later analysis, each TCR beta chain was defined by its CDR3 amino acid sequence together with its V-gene family, and reads without a unique V-gene family were excluded. As a way to deal with suspected cross-contamination and a sequencing artifact, a later analysis dropped 592 nucleotide sequences that were highly shared and had low generation probability. For each public chain, a later analysis derived a clonal expansion index from normalized ranks of inferred template counts within each repertoire. In a later analysis, generation probabilities were computed with a VDJ recombination model fitted to out-of-frame rearrangements, and the resulting probabilities were checked against IGoR. In a later analysis, hypergeometric tests were used to score TCR-TCR, TCR-HLA and TCR-CMV co-occurrence, with a repertoire-size bias correction applied to TCR pairs. To estimate false discovery rates, a later analysis permuted the HLA or CMV assignments 20 times. In a later analysis, co-occurring TCRs were grouped using DBSCAN, and TCRdist sequence similarity was added for clustering within HLA-allele-positive subsets. For co-occurrence clustering, repertoires with fewer than 30,000 or more than 120,000 public chains were excluded, along with 4 to 6 repertoires with anomalous nucleotide sharing. Drawn from immuneACCESS, this table holds only the in-frame rearrangements with V and J called that TCRdb kept. Clones are partly lost; checked studies trace under half to an unresolved V gene and leave the rest unexplained. The V and J calls and clone size are taken from that table; D and trimming were inferred from the DNA. The sample table lists around 200,000 clones, about 79% of them with a count of one. 1.8% of the sample lies in the top ten.

The investigation overall reported the following: In an earlier analysis of about 540 of the donors, most TCR beta V segments were observed in productive rearrangements about 90% or about 30% of the time, broadly matching IMGT annotations. When HLA alleles, especially DR and DQ, strongly co-occurred, TCR associations were difficult to assign to individual alleles. According to a later genetic analysis, donors in an Asian-associated ancestry cluster had fewer N-insertions in productive TCRs than the approximately 710-donor mean. A later analysis found that most CMV-associated TCR beta chains appeared HLA-restricted, with HLA associations seemingly driven largely by CMV exposure. A later analysis found that HLA-associated TCR beta chains were more clonally expanded and had lower generation probabilities than equally common non-associated chains. Roughly uniform sequencing depth across donors was assumed in presence/absence analyses, although this assumption may not hold. A few of the identified cytomegalovirus-associated TCR beta chains were confirmed in vitro to be specific for cytomegalovirus antigens. Some IMGT-functional V segments, including TRBV6-2 and TRBV6-3, could not be told apart with the 87-base-pair reads, so those segments were excluded. Because some donors lacked HLA typing at each locus, the association tests relied only on the typed subset. A later analysis reported that several top co-occurrence clusters appeared linked to parvovirus B19, influenza, CMV and Epstein-Barr virus. The earlier analysis of almost 600 of the donors excluded over 15 rarely observed V segments, including chromosome 9 orphons, because counts were too low. A total of 150 to 200 TCR beta chains were listed by the study as associated with cytomegalovirus. Only TCR beta chains were sequenced in this cohort, and the absence of alpha or paired-chain data limited detectable features. CMV serostatus was the only immune exposure information available for the cohort. A further reported finding was that TCR beta sequences accurately predicted the HLA-A and HLA-B alleles for most subjects in the first cohort. The classifier was reported to diagnose cytomegalovirus status with high specificity and sensitivity in both the original cohort and the validation cohort. V-gene and J-gene trimming of TCR beta chains was associated with a missense DCLRE1C variant in a later genetic analysis, and the association was replicated in an independent cohort. In a later analysis, TCR association rates were found to vary across HLA loci, with the most associated TCRs seen for DRB1 alleles and the fewest for HLA-C alleles. The sequencing pipeline was judged likely to have produced a cluster of highly shared sequence variants as a technical artifact. The authors suggested that the approach could potentially be generalized to other disease states and immunological phenotypes. A later analysis associated about 17,000 TCR beta sequences with specific HLA alleles at a false discovery rate of 0.05. Linkage disequilibrium might explain the correlated functional status among segregating V segments, but an unknown experimental factor could not be ruled out. Across donors, most TCR sequences were observed very rarely, whereas some public TCRs were present in many individuals.

This clonotype was obtained from a male donor in good health and CMV-seronegative. The chain is assembled from TRBV5-6 and TRBJ1-2; the D gene cannot be resolved reliably. The sample was PBMCs. The CDR3 in this case is CASSLRGRGYTF. In nucleotide form, the sequence is TGTGCCAGCAGCTTGCGGGGTAGGGGCTACACCTTC.